This T cell receptor beta chain was recorded in a study of CD8 T cells in Susac syndrome (dated by TCRdb to the late 2010s). Some background on the complete study: Whether CD8+ T cell activation and differentiation in Susac syndrome was antigen driven was tested using repertoire sequencing. The study compared CD8+ T cell repertoire clonality among over 9 healthy donors, 14 Susac syndrome patients and some 16 multiple sclerosis patients. The paper's findings and limits, for the study overall: The TCR sequencing and HLA analysis was acknowledged to have included a relatively small number of individuals.

Peripheral blood CD8+ and CD4+ T cells from healthy donors, Susac syndrome patients and multiple sclerosis patients were profiled by high-throughput TCR beta sequencing. The multiple sclerosis controls were treatment-naive patients whose relapsing-remitting disease, either stable or active, fulfilled the revised McDonald criteria. Bulk CD8+ and CD4+ T cells were purified by magnetic negative isolation, while CD8+ TEMRA cells were enriched using FACS. Blood was drawn into EDTA tubes, processed within 24 hours, and PBMCs were isolated by density gradient centrifugation. PBMCs intended for TCR sequencing were cryopreserved in liquid nitrogen and thawed later in a water bath at 37 degrees C. A purity of at least 90% was achieved for sorted or isolated CD4+, CD8+ and CD8+ TEMRA cells. CDR1 and CDR2, per the germline V gene (reference sequence), are SGHNT and YYREEE. The CDR3 sequence holds 18 residues, the cysteine and phenylalanine included. Here the CDR3 DNA is all that survives: 54 bases in frame from base 1. V lost 4 bases and J lost 8 bases, and the count of bases not matched to a germline gene is 21.

Only a few counts were recorded for this clonotype. The antigen it binds to is not known. No per-base quality is available; no much larger clone lies one base away. RNA was extracted using the RNeasy kit, and about 0.45 to 1 ug of the RNA was reverse transcribed with random hexamers. The immunoSEQ multiplex PCR assay, which covers 54 Vbeta and 13 Jbeta segments, was used to amplify TCR beta CDR3 regions. PCR amplification bias was corrected by using a synthetic template baseline for primer optimization and computational correction. Regarding the original processing steps: Reads were annotated to V, D and J genes per IMGT and analyzed with immunoSEQ Analyzer, keeping only productive sequences. Clonality was calculated as one minus the Shannon entropy normalized by log2 of the number of productive unique sequences. For each patient and control, public and private clones were evaluated among the 100 most prevalent clones. Clones were defined as Susac-specific when absent from the healthy and MS cohorts, from about 1,100 published viral clones and from other ImmuneACCESS disease sequences. The raw public data were reprocessed by TCRdb itself: fastp quality trimming at Q25, MiXCR clonotype calling, in-frame beta chains only. A single entry per CDR3 protein holds the most common genes and DNA from its merged rows. The V and J calls shown here were made by TCRdb, not taken from the authors' results. The table for this sample lists some 260,000 distinct CDR3 sequences; 70% to 90% of them were counted only once. Over 0.1% of the sample goes to the ten largest clones.

The receptor was isolated from a human donor with multiple sclerosis. Here the chain combines TRBV5-4 and TRBJ2-1; TRBD2 lines up with 7 middle nucleotides. Sequenced input: CD8+ T cells from PBMCs. Read as DNA, the sequence is TGTGCCAGCAGCATGGGGAATTGGGCTAGAGCGGGATGCCATGAGCAGTTCTTC. The resulting protein is CASSMGNWARAGCHEQFF.